This is a list of T cell receptor beta chains from one sample in a study of cytomegalovirus exposure and HLA in healthy donors. Only in-frame clones appear in the TCRdb table, and some are missing; sequencing was by immunoSEQ multiplex PCR. The data hold about 130,000 clones, with less than 85% observed a single time. Sequenced sample: PBMCs. Source of these receptors: a man aged 25 to 40 in good health and CMV-seropositive. Both conserved end residues are part of each CDR3. Expanded clones get a size class; other rows say once, few or many, or leave the size out.

TRBV19	TRBJ2-7	few	CASSRLRTGIYEQYF
TRBV28	TRBJ2-1	-	CASRSGTGSYNEQFF
TRBV5-6	TRBJ2-6	-	CASSGMSSGANGLTF
TRBV11-2	TRBJ2-7	-	CASSSGHYEQYF
TRBV12-5	TRBJ2-7	-	CASGSKTGSSAEQYF
TRBV11-2	TRBJ1-2	-	CASSLEGTGGGYGYTF
TRBV5-1	TRBJ1-2	-	CASSLRQGHGYTF
TRBV2	TRBJ1-4	few	CASNSLRAEWEKLFF
TRBV2	TRBJ1-4	few	CASSRTLFIRSTNEKLFF
TRBV6-5	TRBJ2-7	-	CASSSSGTGDPYEQYF
TRBV15	TRBJ2-5	-	CATSRQSAGGGETQYF
TRBV13	TRBJ1-3	-	CASSQQVSGNTIYF
TRBV7-2	TRBJ2-3	-	CASSSRGVLSTDTQYF
TRBV6-5	TRBJ2-4	-	CASSHPGWAKNIQYF
TRBV19	TRBJ2-1	once	CASTNTRVHEQFF
TRBV29-1	TRBJ2-3	-	CSVDDRGLADTQYF
TRBV7-3	TRBJ2-3	-	CASSSGGSDTQYF
TRBV5-1	TRBJ2-7	-	CASSFGGLINEQYF
TRBV6-1	TRBJ2-1	-	CASSVVGPTYNEQFF
TRBV19	TRBJ2-7	-	CASSMNREGEQYF
TRBV7-8	TRBJ2-7	-	CASSARLQSRSYEQYF